The following is a T cell receptor beta chain sequence with its context. The same CDR3 can be traced to other DNA sequences in this sample. The CDR3 loop spans 12 amino acids. Looked up from germline, CDR1 is MDHEN and CDR2 is SYDVKM. Trimming left V 2 bases short and J 1 base short, with 0 bases between. Using immunoSEQ multiplex PCR, the repertoire was profiled, and TCRdb retains in-frame clones only, with some absent. The sample holds 400,000 to 600,000 clones, 70% to 80% seen once. These data are taken from a study of shared clonotypes between healthy human individuals. The sequencing input was PBMCs. The receptor was isolated from a woman aged 40 to 50 in good health. Some clones in this sample may be carry-over from other donors' samples. The chain is built from TRBV28 and TRBJ2-4; D unclear. CDR3 sequence reads: CASSLAKNIQYF. CDR3 nucleotides: TGTGCCAGCAGTTTAGCCAAAAACATTCAGTACTTC. Combining the CDR3 with reference TRBV28 and TRBJ2-4 gives the whole variable domain DVKVTQSSRYLVKRTGEKVFLECVQDMDHENMFWYRQDPGLGLRLIYFSYDVKMKEKGDIPEGYSVSREKKERFSLILESASTNQTSMYLCASSLAKNIQYFGAGTRLSVL.